This entry lists 25 T cell receptor beta chains sequenced from one sample in a study of CXCR3-negative and CXCR3-positive naive CD8 T cells (dated by TCRdb to the late 2010s). Instrument on record: NextSeq 550. The Human TCR Profiling Kit (MiLaboratory) was used to make UMI-labeled 5' RACE TRB cDNA libraries. After reprocessing by TCRdb, each CDR3 protein sequence is one entry, and no DNA is given. The sample table records some 130,000 distinct CDR3 sequences. The ten largest account for about 0.44% of the sample. The specimen sequenced was naive CXCR3- CD8+ T cells from blood. The cell subset or site label on this specimen signifies: CD45RO-CCR7+CD27+CD95- naive CD8+ T cells lacking CXCR3 (TNR3-). The receptors were sampled from a human donor in good health. Some clones in this sample may be carry-over from other donors' samples.

The chain employs TRBV5-5 and TRBJ2-2; as DNA is missing, the TRBD1 call by TCRdb cannot be tested. Germline assignment: CDR1 SGHKS and CDR2 YYEKEE (reference sequence). CDR3 size: 17 residues. CDR3 loop: CASSLGLGQLNTGELFF.

CDR3 sequence: CSALFSGHEQFF. This chain links TRBV29-1 with TRBJ2-1. This CDR3 is 12 amino acids long. Germline-derived CDR1 and CDR2 are SQVTM and ANQGSEA.

The chain carries TRBV28 and TRBJ2-7; TCRdb's D gene call, TRBD2, goes unchecked for lack of DNA. The germline CDR1 and CDR2 sequences are MDHEN and SYDVKM. The CDR3 covers 16 residues. CDR3 in amino acids: CASSRASGILSYEQYF.

The chain employs TRBV12-3 or TRBV12-4 and TRBJ2-1; TCRdb picks TRBD2, but there is no DNA to check that call. This CDR3 contains 13 residues. The CDR3 reads CASSSGGYNEQFF.

The J gene is TRBJ1-1, the V gene TRBV12-3 or TRBV12-4; TCRdb designates TRBD1, a call that cannot be tested without DNA. The CDR3 is 16 amino acids. This CDR3 is CASSFSDRGTNTEAFF.

The chain is built from TRBV29-1 and TRBJ1-2; there is no DNA to check the TCRdb D call of TRBD1. Germline CDR1 SQVTM, CDR2 ANQGSEA. The CDR3 is 14 amino acids. CDR3 in amino acids: CSVEDPGVGYGYTF.

The chain uses TRBV21-1 and TRBJ1-5. TRBV21-1 is a pseudogene locus. This CDR3 has 19 residues. The CDR3 sequence is CASSTLKGGAPGTNQPQHF.

The V gene is TRBV29-1, the J gene TRBJ2-5; TCRdb's D gene call, TRBD2, goes unchecked for lack of DNA. The CDR3 length is 15 residues. Germline V gene lookup returns CDR1 SQVTM and CDR2 ANQGSEA. CDR3 protein: CSVEDSSGIWETQYF.

This rearrangement joins TRBV4-1 to TRBJ2-7; TCRdb gives TRBD2 as the D gene, but with no DNA this cannot be confirmed. The CDR3 runs 17 residues. Per germline, CDR1 MGHRA and CDR2 YSYEKL. CDR3 sequence: CASSQAVPGLASYEQYF.

This chain joins TRBV15 and TRBJ2-2; TCRdb reports TRBD2, a call that lacks DNA to check it against. This CDR3 has 18 amino acids. Germline V lookup: CDR1 LNHNV, CDR2 YYDKDF (reference sequence). The CDR3 sequence is CATSRVGALVEDAGELFF.

This chain joins TRBV28 and TRBJ2-1; TCRdb returns TRBD2, unconfirmable since there is no DNA. The CDR3 totals 15 residues. Germline assignment: CDR1 MDHEN and CDR2 SYDVKM. This chain's CDR3 is CASKRLAGGWDEQFF.

The chain employs TRBV7-2 and TRBJ1-1; TCRdb names TRBD1, which stays unverified in the absence of DNA. The CDR3 contains 18 residues. Per germline, CDR1 SGHTA and CDR2 FQGNSA. The CDR3 here is CASSLPTGTGGASTEAFF.

V gene TRBV2 combines with J gene TRBJ2-7; TCRdb designates TRBD1, a call that cannot be tested without DNA. The germline V gene encodes CDR1 SNHLY and CDR2 FYNNEI. CDR3 length: 15 residues. The CDR3 loop reads CASSDDRGRSYEQYF. The full variable domain, completed using reference TRBV2 and TRBJ2-7, is EPEVTQTPSHQVTQMGQEVILRCVPISNHLYFYWYRQILGQKVEFLVSFYNNEISEKSEIFDDQFSVERPDGSNFTLKIRSTKLEDSAMYFCASSDDRGRSYEQYFGPGTRLTVT.

The chain carries TRBV29-1 and TRBJ2-3; no DNA is available, so the TRBD2 call from TCRdb remains unchecked. Germline V CDR1 and CDR2: SQVTM, ANQGSEA. The CDR3 has 14 residues. This chain's CDR3 is CSEPGLAGADTQYF.

The V gene is TRBV7-8, the J gene TRBJ2-5; TCRdb proposes TRBD2, but this gene call is untestable without DNA. CDR3 size: 16 residues. Germline values: CDR1 SGHVS, CDR2 FQNEAQ. Here the CDR3 reads CASSLRPAGTKETQYF.

The chain carries TRBV6-2 or TRBV6-3 and TRBJ2-3; as DNA is missing, the TRBD2 call by TCRdb cannot be tested. This CDR3 is 17 amino acids long. Germline V CDR1 and CDR2: MNHEY, SVGEGT. CDR3 sequence reads: CASSGGYSGGPGDTQYF.

The J gene is TRBJ2-7, the V gene TRBV20-1; TCRdb proposes TRBD2, but this gene call is untestable without DNA. This CDR3 is 14 amino acids long. The germline V gene has CDR1 DFQATT and CDR2 SNEGSKA (reference sequence). This CDR3 reads CSARAGTSDYEQYF.

V and J are TRBV1 and TRBJ1-1. TRBV1 is an annotated pseudogene. The CDR3 length is 16 residues. The CDR3 sequence: CTSSQRGNTGNTEAFF.

The rearrangement links TRBV28 to TRBJ2-2; absent DNA, TCRdb's TRBD2 call cannot be checked. The CDR3 consists of 15 residues. Germline V gene sequence: CDR1 MDHEN, CDR2 SYDVKM. Here the CDR3 reads CASSFRGRLAGELFF. Combining the CDR3 with reference TRBV28 and TRBJ2-2 gives the whole variable domain DVKVTQSSRYLVKRTGEKVFLECVQDMDHENMFWYRQDPGLGLRLIYFSYDVKMKEKGDIPEGYSVSREKKERFSLILESASTNQTSMYLCASSFRGRLAGELFFGEGSRLTVL.

This chain joins TRBV27 and TRBJ2-7; TCRdb reports TRBD2, a call that lacks DNA to check it against. Per germline, CDR1 MNHEY and CDR2 SMNVEV (reference sequence). CDR3 size: 11 residues. The CDR3 here is CASRRGYEQYF.

The chain is built from TRBV2 and TRBJ2-3; TCRdb's assignment of TRBD1 cannot be checked, as there is no DNA. CDR1 is SNHLY, CDR2 FYNNEI, per germline. The CDR3 contains 14 residues. The CDR3 loop reads CASSERQGPDTQYF.

The gene calls are TRBV29-1 and TRBJ2-7. CDR1 and CDR2 (germline): SQVTM, ANQGSEA. This CDR3 spans 11 amino acids. The chain's CDR3 is CSVVSYDEQYF.

The chain combines TRBV14 with TRBJ1-1. The CDR3 has 16 residues. CDR1 and CDR2 (germline): SGHDN, FVKESK. The CDR3 loop is CASSNRGGAMNTEAFF.

The rearrangement uses TRBV20-1 and TRBJ1-1; no DNA is available, so the TRBD1 call from TCRdb remains unchecked. CDR1 and CDR2 (germline): DFQATT, SNEGSKA (reference sequence). This CDR3 contains 14 residues. The CDR3 sequence: CSARETPGDTEAFF.

The chain combines TRBV29-1 with TRBJ2-1; with no DNA, the TCRdb D assignment of TRBD1 cannot be verified. Germline lookup yields CDR1 SQVTM and CDR2 ANQGSEA. The CDR3 totals 16 residues. The CDR3: CSVEVSQGKRIGEQFF.